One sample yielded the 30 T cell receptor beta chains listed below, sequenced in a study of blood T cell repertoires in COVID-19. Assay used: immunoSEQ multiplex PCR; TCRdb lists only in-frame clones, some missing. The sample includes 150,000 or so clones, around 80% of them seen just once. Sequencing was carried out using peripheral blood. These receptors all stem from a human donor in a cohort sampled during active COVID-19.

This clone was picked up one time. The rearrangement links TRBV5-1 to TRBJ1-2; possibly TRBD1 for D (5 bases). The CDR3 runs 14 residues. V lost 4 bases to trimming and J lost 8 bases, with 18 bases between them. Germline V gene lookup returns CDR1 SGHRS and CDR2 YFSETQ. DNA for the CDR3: TGCGCCAGCAGCGGCGACAGACAGATCTCAGGCTACACCTTC. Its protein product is CASSGDRQISGYTF.

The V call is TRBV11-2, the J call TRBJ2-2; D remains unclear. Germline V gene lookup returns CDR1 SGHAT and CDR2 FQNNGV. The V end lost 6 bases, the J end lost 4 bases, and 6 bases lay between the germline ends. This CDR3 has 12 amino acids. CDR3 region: CASRTSTGELFF. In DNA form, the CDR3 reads TGTGCCAGCAGAACAAGCACCGGGGAGCTGTTTTTT.

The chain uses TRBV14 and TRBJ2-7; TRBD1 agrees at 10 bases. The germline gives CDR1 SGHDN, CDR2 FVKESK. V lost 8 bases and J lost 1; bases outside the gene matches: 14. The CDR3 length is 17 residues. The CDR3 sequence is CASLGTGEQKPSYEQYF. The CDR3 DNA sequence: TGTGCCAGCCTCGGGACAGGGGAACAAAAACCGTCCTACGAGCAGTACTTC.

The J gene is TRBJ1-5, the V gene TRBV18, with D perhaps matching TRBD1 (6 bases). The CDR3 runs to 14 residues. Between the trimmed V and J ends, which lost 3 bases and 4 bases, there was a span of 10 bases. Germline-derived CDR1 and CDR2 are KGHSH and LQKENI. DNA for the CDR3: TGTGCCAGCTCACCGGGGGCAGTTAATCAGCCCCAGCATTTT. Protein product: CASSPGAVNQPQHF.

CDR3 protein: CASSTGTPPSEQFF. CDR3 DNA: TGTGCCAGCAGCACAGGGACGCCGCCGAGTGAGCAGTTCTTC. The J gene is TRBJ2-1, the V gene TRBV7-9; maybe TRBD1 (6 bases). The germline V gene has CDR1 SEHNR and CDR2 FQNEAQ (reference sequence). This CDR3 is built from 14 residues. V lost 5 bases, J lost 9 bases, and 17 bases lay in between. Filled out from reference TRBV7-9 and TRBJ2-1, the complete variable domain reads DTGVSQNPRHKITKRGQNVTFRCDPISEHNRLYWYRQTLGQGPEFLTYFQNEAQLEKSRLLSDRFSAERPKGSFSTLEIQRTEQGDSAMYLCASSTGTPPSEQFFGPGTRLTVL.

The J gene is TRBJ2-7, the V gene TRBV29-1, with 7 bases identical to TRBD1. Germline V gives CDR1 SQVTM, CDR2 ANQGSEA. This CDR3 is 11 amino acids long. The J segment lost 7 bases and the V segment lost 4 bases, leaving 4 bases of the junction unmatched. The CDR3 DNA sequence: TGCAGCGTTGGACAGGGCCTAGAGCAGTACTTC. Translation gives CSVGQGLEQYF.

The CDR3 nucleotides are TGTGCCAGCAGTTTCGAACCCTATCCCTCTGGAAACACCATATATTTT. It yields the protein CASSFEPYPSGNTIYF. The chain uses TRBV28 and TRBJ1-3, with unresolved D. The CDR3 is 16 amino acids. Trimming shortened V by 3 bases and J by 0 bases, and 12 bases separated the two germline ends. Germline assignment: CDR1 MDHEN and CDR2 SYDVKM.

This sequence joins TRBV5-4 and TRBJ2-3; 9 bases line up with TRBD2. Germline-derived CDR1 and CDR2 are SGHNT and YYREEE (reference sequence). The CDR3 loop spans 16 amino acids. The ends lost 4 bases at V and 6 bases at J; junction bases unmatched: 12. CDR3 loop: CASSPTLAGAGDTQYF. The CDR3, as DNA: TGTGCCAGCAGCCCAACCTTAGCGGGGGCGGGGGATACGCAGTATTTT.

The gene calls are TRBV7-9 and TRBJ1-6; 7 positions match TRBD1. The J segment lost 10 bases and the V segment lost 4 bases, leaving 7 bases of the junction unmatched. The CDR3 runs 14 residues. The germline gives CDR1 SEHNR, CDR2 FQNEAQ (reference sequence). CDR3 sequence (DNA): TGTGCCAGCAGCTCCCCGCCAGGGGGATCACCCCTCCACTTT. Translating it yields CASSSPPGGSPLHF.

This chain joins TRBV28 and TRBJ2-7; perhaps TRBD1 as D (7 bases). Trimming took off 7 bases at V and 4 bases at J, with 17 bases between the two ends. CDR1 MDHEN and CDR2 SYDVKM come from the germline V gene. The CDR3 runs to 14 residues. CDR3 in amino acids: CASTSGGGGYEQYF. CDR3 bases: TGTGCCAGCACCTCTGGAGGGGGCGGGTACGAGCAGTACTTC.

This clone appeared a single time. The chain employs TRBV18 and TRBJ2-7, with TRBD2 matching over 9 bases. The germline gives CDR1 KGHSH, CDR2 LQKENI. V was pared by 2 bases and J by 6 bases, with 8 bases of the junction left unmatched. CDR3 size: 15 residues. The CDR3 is CASSPGGGALREQYF. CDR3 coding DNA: TGTGCCAGCTCACCAGGCGGGGGGGCCCTCCGCGAGCAGTACTTC.

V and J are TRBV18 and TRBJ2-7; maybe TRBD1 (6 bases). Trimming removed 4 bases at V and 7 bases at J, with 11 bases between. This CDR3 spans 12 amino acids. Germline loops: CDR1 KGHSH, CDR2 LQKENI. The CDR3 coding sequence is TGTGCCAGCTCACTGACAGGCTATGAGCAGTACTTC. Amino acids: CASSLTGYEQYF.

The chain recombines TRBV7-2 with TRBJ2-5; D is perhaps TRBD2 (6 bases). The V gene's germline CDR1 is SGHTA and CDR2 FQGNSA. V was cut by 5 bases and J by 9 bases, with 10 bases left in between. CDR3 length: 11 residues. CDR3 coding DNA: TGTGCCAGCAGCCCCCGGGGGTCCCAGTACTTC. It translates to CASSPRGSQYF. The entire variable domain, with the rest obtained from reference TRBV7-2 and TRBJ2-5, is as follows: GAGVSQSPSNKVTEKGKDVELRCDPISGHTALYWYRQSLGQGLEFLIYFQGNSAPDKSGLPSDRFSAERTGGSVSTLTIQRTQQEDSAVYLCASSPRGSQYFGPGTRLLVL.

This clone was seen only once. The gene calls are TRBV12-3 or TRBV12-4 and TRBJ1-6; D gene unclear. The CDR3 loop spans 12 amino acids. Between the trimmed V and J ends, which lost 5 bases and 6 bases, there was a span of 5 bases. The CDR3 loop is CASSTSNSPLHF. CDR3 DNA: TGTGCCAGCAGTACGAGTAATTCACCCCTCCACTTT.

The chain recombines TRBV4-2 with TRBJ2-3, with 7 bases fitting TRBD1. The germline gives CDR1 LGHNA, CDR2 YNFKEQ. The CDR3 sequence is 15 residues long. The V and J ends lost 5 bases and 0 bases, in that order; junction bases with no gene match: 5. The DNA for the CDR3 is TGTGCCAGCAGCTATGGACAGGCCAGCACAGATACGCAGTATTTT. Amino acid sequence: CASSYGQASTDTQYF.

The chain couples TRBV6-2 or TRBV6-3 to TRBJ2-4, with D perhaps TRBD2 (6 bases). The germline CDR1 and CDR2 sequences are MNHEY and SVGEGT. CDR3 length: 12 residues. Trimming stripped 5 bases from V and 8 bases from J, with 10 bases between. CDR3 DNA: TGTGCCAGCAGTCTCGGGACTTACATTCAGTACTTC. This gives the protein CASSLGTYIQYF.

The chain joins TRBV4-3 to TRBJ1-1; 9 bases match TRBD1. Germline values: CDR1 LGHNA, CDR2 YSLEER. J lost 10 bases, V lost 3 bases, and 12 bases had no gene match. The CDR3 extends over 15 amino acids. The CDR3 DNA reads TGCGCCAGCAGCCACCTACTGACAGGGGGAGTGGGAGCTTTCTTT. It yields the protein CASSHLLTGGVGAFF.

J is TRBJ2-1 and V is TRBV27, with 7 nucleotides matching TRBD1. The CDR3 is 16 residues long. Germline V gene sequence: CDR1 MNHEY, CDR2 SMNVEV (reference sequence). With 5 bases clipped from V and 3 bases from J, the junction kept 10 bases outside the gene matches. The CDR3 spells CASSRYLQGNYNEQFF. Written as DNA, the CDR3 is TGTGCCAGCAGTCGTTACCTACAGGGGAACTACAATGAGCAGTTCTTC.

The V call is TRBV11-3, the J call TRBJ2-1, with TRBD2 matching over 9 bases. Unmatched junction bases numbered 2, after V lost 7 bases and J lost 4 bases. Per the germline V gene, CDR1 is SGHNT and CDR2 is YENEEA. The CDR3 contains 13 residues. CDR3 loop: CASKTSGYNEQFF. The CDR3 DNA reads TGTGCCAGCAAGACTAGCGGTTACAATGAGCAGTTCTTC.

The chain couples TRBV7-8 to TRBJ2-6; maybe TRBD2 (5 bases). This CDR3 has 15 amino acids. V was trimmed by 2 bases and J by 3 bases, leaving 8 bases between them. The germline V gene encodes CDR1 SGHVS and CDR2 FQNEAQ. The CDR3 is CASSLTGVGANVLTF. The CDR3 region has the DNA TGTGCCAGCAGCTTAACCGGGGTTGGGGCCAACGTCCTGACTTTC. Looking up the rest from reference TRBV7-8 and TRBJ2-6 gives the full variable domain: GAGVSQSPRYKVAKRGQDVALRCDPISGHVSLFWYQQALGQGPEFLTYFQNEAQLDKSGLPSDRFFAERPEGSVSTLKIQRTQQEDSAVYLCASSLTGVGANVLTFGAGSRLTVL.

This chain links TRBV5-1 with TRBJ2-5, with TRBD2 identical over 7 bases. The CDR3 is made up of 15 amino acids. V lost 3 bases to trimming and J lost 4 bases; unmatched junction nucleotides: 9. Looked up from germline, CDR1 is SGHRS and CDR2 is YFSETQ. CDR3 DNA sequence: TGCGCCAGCAGCTCCGACGGGGGGTTAGGAGAGACCCAGTACTTC. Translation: CASSSDGGLGETQYF.

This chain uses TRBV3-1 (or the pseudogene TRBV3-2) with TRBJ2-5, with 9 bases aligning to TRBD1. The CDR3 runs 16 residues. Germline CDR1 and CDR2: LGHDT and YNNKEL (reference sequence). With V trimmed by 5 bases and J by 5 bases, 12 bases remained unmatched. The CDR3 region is CASSNVPGQGWETQYF. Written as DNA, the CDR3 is TGTGCCAGCAGCAACGTTCCAGGACAGGGGTGGGAGACCCAGTACTTC.

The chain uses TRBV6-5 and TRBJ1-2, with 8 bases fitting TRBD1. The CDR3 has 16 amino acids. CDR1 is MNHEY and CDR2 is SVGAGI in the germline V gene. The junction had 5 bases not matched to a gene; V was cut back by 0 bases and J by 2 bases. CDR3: CASSYSRSGGNYGYTF. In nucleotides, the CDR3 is TGTGCCAGCAGTTACTCGAGGTCAGGGGGCAACTATGGCTACACCTTC.

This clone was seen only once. CDR3: CASSVDGSGGAIDTQYF. Here the CDR3 DNA reads TGTGCCAGCAGCGTAGATGGAAGCGGGGGGGCCATCGATACGCAGTATTTT. The chain employs TRBV9 and TRBJ2-3; TRBD2 agrees at 10 bases. Trimming took 0 bases from V and 6 from J; bases not matched to a gene: 10. CDR1 is SGDLS and CDR2 is YYNGEE in the germline V gene. This CDR3 has 17 amino acids.

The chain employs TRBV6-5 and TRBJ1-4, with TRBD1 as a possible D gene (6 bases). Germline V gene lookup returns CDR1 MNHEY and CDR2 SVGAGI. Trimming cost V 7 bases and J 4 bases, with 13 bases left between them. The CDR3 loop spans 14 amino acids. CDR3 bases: TGTGCCAGCAAACCCGACAGGAGTAATGAAAAACTGTTTTTT. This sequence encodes CASKPDRSNEKLFF.

For the CDR3, the DNA is TGCGCCAGCAGATTACAGGGATCGGGTAATTCACCCCTCCACTTT. Translating gives CASRLQGSGNSPLHF. The chain combines TRBV10-2 with TRBJ1-6, with a tentative D call TRBD1 (6 bases). Trimming removed 6 bases from V and 6 bases from J, with 15 bases in between. Germline CDR1 and CDR2: WSHSY and SAAADI. CDR3 length: 15 amino acids.

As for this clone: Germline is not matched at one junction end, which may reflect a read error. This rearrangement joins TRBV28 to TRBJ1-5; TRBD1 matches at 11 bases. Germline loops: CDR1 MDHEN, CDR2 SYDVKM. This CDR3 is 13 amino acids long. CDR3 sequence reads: CASSLLRDRGLGF. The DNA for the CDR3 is TGTGCCAGCAGTTTACTCCGGGACAGGGGGTTGGGGTTT.

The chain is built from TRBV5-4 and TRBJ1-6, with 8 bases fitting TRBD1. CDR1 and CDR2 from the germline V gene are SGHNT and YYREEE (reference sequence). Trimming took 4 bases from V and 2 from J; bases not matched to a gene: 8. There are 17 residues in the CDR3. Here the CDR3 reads CASSLGQEKTYNSPLHF. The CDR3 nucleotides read TGTGCCAGCAGCCTGGGACAGGAGAAGACCTATAATTCACCCCTCCACTTT.

The CDR3 region is CASRRQGGEKLFF. DNA for the CDR3: TGTGCCAGCAGACGACAGGGTGGTGAAAAACTGTTTTTT. The chain employs TRBV2 and TRBJ1-4; TRBD1 aligns across 7 bases. The CDR3 is made up of 13 amino acids. The V segment lost 6 bases and the J segment 7 bases; nucleotides outside the gene matches: 5. Germline CDR1 is SNHLY and CDR2 is FYNNEI. The whole variable domain, filled in from reference TRBV2 and TRBJ1-4, reads EPEVTQTPSHQVTQMGQEVILRCVPISNHLYFYWYRQILGQKVEFLVSFYNNEISEKSEIFDDQFSVERPDGSNFTLKIRSTKLEDSAMYFCASRRQGGEKLFFGSGTQLSVL.

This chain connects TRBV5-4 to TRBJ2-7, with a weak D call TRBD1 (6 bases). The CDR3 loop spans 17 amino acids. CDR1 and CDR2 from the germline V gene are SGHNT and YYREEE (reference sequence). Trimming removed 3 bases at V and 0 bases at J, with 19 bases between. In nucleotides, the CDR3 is TGTGCCAGCAGCTCATTTACTCTCCGGGACATCTCCTACGAGCAGTACTTC. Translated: CASSSFTLRDISYEQYF.